These 26 T cell receptor beta chains were all obtained from the same sample, sequenced in a study of OX40 agonist ivuxolimab in advanced cancers. Libraries were built with the immunoSEQ multiplex PCR assay. This immuneACCESS table, as held by TCRdb, lists in-frame sequences with V and J called but not all clones. Of the missing ones, under half trace to an unresolved V gene in checked studies; the others have no known cause. This sample lists 50,000 to 80,000 clones; about 81% were detected once. Of the sample, around 2.1% falls within the top ten clones. The sequencing used CD4+ or CD8+ T cells sorted from blood, collected in a trial of the OX40 agonist ivuxolimab. The receptors shown here come from an adult with an advanced solid tumor such as melanoma, head and neck, liver or kidney cancer.

This clone was seen a single time. V is TRBV19 and J is TRBJ2-5, with TRBD1 as a possible D gene (6 bases). Germline loops: CDR1 LNHDA, CDR2 SQIVND (reference sequence). There are 16 residues in the CDR3. V was shortened by 4 bases and J by 7 bases, with 22 bases between the two germline ends. CDR3 in amino acids: CASSTLGDTRDGTQYF. CDR3 DNA sequence: TGTGCCAGTAGTACCCTAGGGGACACCCGAGATGGGACCCAGTACTTC.

The genes are TRBV9 and TRBJ1-3, with D possibly TRBD1 on 6 matching bases. This CDR3 comprises 15 residues. The V gene's germline CDR1 is SGDLS and CDR2 YYNGEE. The V end lost 0 bases, the J end lost 2 bases, and 9 bases lay between the germline ends. The CDR3 protein is CASSVAQGTGNTIYF. The CDR3 bases are TGTGCCAGCAGCGTAGCACAGGGCACTGGAAACACCATATATTTT.

This chain uses TRBV6-5 with TRBJ1-5, with 7 positions matching TRBD1. Trimming cost V 5 bases and J 7 bases; bases outside gene matches: 8. Germline lookup yields CDR1 MNHEY and CDR2 SVGAGI. This CDR3 spans 14 amino acids. The CDR3 protein is CASSRLTGEQPQHF. In DNA, the CDR3 is TGTGCCAGCAGTAGACTTACAGGGGAGCAGCCCCAGCATTTT.

V gene TRBV28 combines with J gene TRBJ1-5; D might be TRBD1 (6 bases). Trimming left V 1 base short and J 6 bases short, with 13 bases between. This CDR3 has 15 amino acids. Germline lookup yields CDR1 MDHEN and CDR2 SYDVKM. The CDR3 DNA reads as TGTGCCAGCAGTTTATCAGGGGCGGGAGGTCAGCCCCAGCATTTT. Protein product: CASSLSGAGGQPQHF.

This chain uses TRBV6-6 with TRBJ2-7, with 14 nucleotides matching TRBD2. The CDR3 runs 16 residues. The germline CDR1 and CDR2 sequences are MNHNY and SVGAGI (reference sequence). V lost 6 bases and J lost 6; bases outside the gene matches: 10. The CDR3 protein is CASSTTSGRAGLEQYF. CDR3 nucleotides: TGTGCCAGCAGCACGACTAGCGGGAGGGCCGGTCTCGAGCAGTACTTC.

This clone has a handful of counts. The rearrangement links TRBV5-4 to TRBJ1-4, with D possibly being TRBD1 (5 bases). Trimming removed 4 bases at V and 4 bases at J, with 17 bases between. CDR3 size: 16 residues. Germline CDR1 reads SGHNT; CDR2 reads YYREEE (reference sequence). In nucleotides, the CDR3 is TGTGCCAGCAGCCTGGATGCAGGGCTTGGTAATGAAAAACTGTTTTTT. Amino acid sequence: CASSLDAGLGNEKLFF.

The J gene is TRBJ1-3, the V gene TRBV5-1; D possibly corresponds to TRBD1 (5 bases). This CDR3 contains 15 residues. The V gene's germline CDR1 is SGHRS and CDR2 YFSETQ. The ends were cut back, 4 bases at V and 2 bases at J, with 13 bases in the middle. This CDR3 reads CASSPTGGAGNTIYF. The CDR3 DNA follows: TGCGCCAGCAGCCCCACGGGGGGAGCTGGAAACACCATATATTTT.

The V call is TRBV15, the J call TRBJ1-1; 7 bases are a match to TRBD1. CDR3 size: 15 residues. Germline trimming cut 1 base from V and 4 bases from J; bases unmatched to any gene: 6. CDR1 is LNHNV and CDR2 is YYDKDF in the germline V gene (reference sequence). For the CDR3, the DNA is TGTGCCACCAGCAGAGCCAGGACAGGAAGCACTGAAGCTTTCTTT. Encoded protein: CATSRARTGSTEAFF.

By proportion, this clone is medium-sized. The chain links TRBV7-9 to TRBJ1-5; tentative D call: TRBD1 (6 bases). Germline V gene sequence: CDR1 SEHNR, CDR2 FQNEAQ (reference sequence). Trimming removed 5 bases from V and 7 bases from J, with 18 bases in between. The CDR3 spans 15 residues. CDR3 coding DNA: TGTGCCAGCAGCCTCGGAGGTCAGGGGACCCAGCCCCAGCATTTT. Residues: CASSLGGQGTQPQHF.

This chain links TRBV9 with TRBJ2-3, with D perhaps TRBD2 (5 bases). This CDR3 spans 14 amino acids. Trimming removed 7 bases at V and 4 bases at J, with 16 bases between. In germline, CDR1 is SGDLS, CDR2 YYNGEE. The CDR3 sequence is CASLARDDADTQYF. DNA of the CDR3: TGTGCCAGCCTCGCGAGGGATGATGCAGATACGCAGTATTTT.

The rearrangement joins TRBV28 to TRBJ2-7; 7 bases are a match to TRBD2. Germline V CDR1 and CDR2: MDHEN, SYDVKM. The length of the CDR3 is 12 residues. The trim removed 9 bases at V and 9 bases at J, leaving 11 bases unmatched. CDR3 DNA sequence: TGTGCCAGTATCAGTTCGGGAGGACGGCAGTACTTC. Protein product: CASISSGGRQYF.

This rearrangement joins TRBV5-6 to TRBJ1-5, with D possibly matching TRBD1 (5 bases). This CDR3 comprises 15 residues. CDR1 SGHDT and CDR2 YYEEEE come from the germline V gene. V lost 4 bases and J lost 3, with 14 bases in between. The CDR3 sequence is CASSRGGGLNQPQHF. CDR3 nucleotides: TGTGCCAGCAGCCGGGGGGGAGGACTCAATCAGCCCCAGCATTTT.

This chain joins TRBV7-9 and TRBJ2-5; D is ambiguous. Trimming removed 5 bases from V and 2 bases from J, with 12 bases in between. The CDR3 covers 14 residues. Germline V gene sequence: CDR1 SEHNR, CDR2 FQNEAQ (reference sequence). CDR3 loop: CASSLGQKQETQYF. The CDR3 nucleotides are TGTGCCAGCAGCCTAGGGCAGAAACAAGAGACCCAGTACTTC.

This chain joins TRBV4-1 and TRBJ2-7, with TRBD1 matching over 8 bases. This CDR3 spans 15 amino acids. Trimming cost V 3 bases and J 2 bases; bases outside gene matches: 6. The germline CDR1 and CDR2 sequences are MGHRA and YSYEKL. The DNA for the CDR3 is TGCGCCAGCAGCCATTTGACAGGGGCCCCCTACGAGCAGTACTTC. Amino acids: CASSHLTGAPYEQYF.

The chain carries TRBV18 and TRBJ2-7; unclear D gene. Trimming took 6 bases from V and 5 from J, leaving 17 bases between them. CDR3 length: 14 amino acids. CDR1 is KGHSH, CDR2 LQKENI, per germline. The CDR3 DNA reads as TGTGCCAGCTCTCCCATCGGAAGGGTGCACGAGCAGTACTTC. Encoded protein: CASSPIGRVHEQYF.

This sequence joins TRBV5-1 and TRBJ1-1; D not resolved. Germline values: CDR1 SGHRS, CDR2 YFSETQ. The V end lost 4 bases, the J end lost 0 bases, and 7 bases lay between the germline ends. This CDR3 region has 13 residues. CDR3 DNA sequence: TGCGCCAGCAGCCTGAACCTGAACACTGAAGCTTTCTTT. Translation: CASSLNLNTEAFF. Combining the CDR3 with reference TRBV5-1 and TRBJ1-1 gives the whole variable domain KAGVTQTPRYLIKTRGQQVTLSCSPISGHRSVSWYQQTPGQGLQFLFEYFSETQRNKGNFPGRFSGRQFSNSRSEMNVSTLELGDSALYLCASSLNLNTEAFFGQGTRLTVV.

A few counts support this clone. This chain connects TRBV14 to TRBJ1-2, with D perhaps TRBD1 (5 bases). CDR1 SGHDN and CDR2 FVKESK come from the germline V gene. The CDR3 has 14 residues. With 0 bases removed from V and 3 bases from J, the gap between germline ends came to 8 bases. The CDR3 nucleotides are TGTGCCAGCAGCCAAGATGCCAGGGACTATGGCTACACCTTC. Protein sequence: CASSQDARDYGYTF.

The CDR3, as DNA: TGTGCCAGCTCTCTGATGCAGGGAATCGGCACTGAAGCTTTCTTT. Translated: CASSLMQGIGTEAFF. The chain has TRBV28 and TRBJ1-1; D may be TRBD1 (5 bases). CDR1 is MDHEN and CDR2 is SYDVKM in the germline V gene. The V end was cut by 8 bases, the J end by 4 bases, with 20 bases between. This CDR3 has 15 residues.

This clone has only a few counts. The chain employs TRBV19 and TRBJ2-7; D is undetermined. V was pared by 1 base and J by 2 bases, with 9 bases between. Germline V CDR1 and CDR2: LNHDA, SQIVND (reference sequence). The CDR3 extends over 14 amino acids. DNA for the CDR3: TGTGCCAGTAGTATAGGGCAGTTCACCTACGAGCAGTACTTC. This sequence encodes CASSIGQFTYEQYF.

The genes are TRBV7-8 and TRBJ2-2, with TRBD2 identical over 8 bases. The CDR3 sequence is 15 residues long. Germline values: CDR1 SGHVS, CDR2 FQNEAQ. Germline trimming cut 5 bases from V and 5 bases from J; bases unmatched to any gene: 7. CDR3 residues: CASSASGSGTGELFF. The CDR3 region has the DNA TGTGCCAGCAGCGCCAGCGGGAGTGGGACCGGGGAGCTGTTTTTT.

The chain recombines TRBV7-9 with TRBJ1-4; 8 positions agree with TRBD1. There are 15 residues in the CDR3. Germline CDR1 is SEHNR and CDR2 is FQNEAQ (reference sequence). J gave up 8 bases and V 2 bases, and 7 bases lay outside the gene matches. Here the CDR3 reads CASSLQGALGEKLFF. In nucleotides, the CDR3 is TGTGCCAGCAGCTTACAGGGGGCCCTGGGGGAAAAACTGTTTTTT.

The V gene is TRBV14, the J gene TRBJ2-7; D may be TRBD1 (5 bases). Trimming stripped 0 bases from V and 3 bases from J, with 12 bases between. Germline V gives CDR1 SGHDN, CDR2 FVKESK. CDR3 length: 15 amino acids. The CDR3 nucleotides are TGTGCCAGCAGCCAAGATTTGGGGCAGTTCTACGAGCAGTACTTC. Residues: CASSQDLGQFYEQYF. Full variable domain (rest looked up from reference TRBV14 and TRBJ2-7): EAGVTQFPSHSVIEKGQTVTLRCDPISGHDNLYWYRRVMGKEIKFLLHFVKESKQDESGMPNNRFLAERTGGTYSTLKVQPAELEDSGVYFCASSQDLGQFYEQYFGPGTRLTVT.

This clone came up a few times. The V call is TRBV7-3, the J call TRBJ2-2; TRBD2 matches 8 bases. CDR3 length: 15 residues. Unmatched junction bases numbered 7, after V lost 5 bases and J lost 5 bases. The germline V gene encodes CDR1 SGHTA and CDR2 FQGTGA. This CDR3 reads CASSQQASGTGELFF. The CDR3 DNA follows: TGTGCCAGCAGCCAACAGGCTAGCGGGACCGGGGAGCTGTTTTTT. The complete variable domain, with remaining parts taken from reference TRBV7-3 and TRBJ2-2, reads GAGVSQTPSNKVTEKGKYVELRCDPISGHTALYWYRQSLGQGPEFLIYFQGTGAADDSGLPNDRFFAVRPEGSVSTLKIQRTERGDSAVYLCASSQQASGTGELFFGEGSRLTVL.

The chain combines TRBV5-8 with TRBJ2-5; 11 bases line up with TRBD2. Germline trimming cut 4 bases from V and 3 bases from J; bases unmatched to any gene: 14. The CDR3 is 18 amino acids. Germline lookup yields CDR1 SGHTS and CDR2 YDEGEE. CDR3 residues: CASSPGLAVTNREETQYF. The CDR3, as DNA: TGTGCCAGCAGCCCGGGACTAGCGGTTACCAATCGGGAAGAGACCCAGTACTTC. Complete variable domain (other parts from reference TRBV5-8 and TRBJ2-5): EAGVTQSPTHLIKTRGQQATLRCSPISGHTSVYWYQQALGLGLQFLLWYDEGEERNRGNFPPRFSGRQFPNYSSELNVNALELEDSALYLCASSPGLAVTNREETQYFGPGTRLLVL.

The V and J genes are TRBV6-1 and TRBJ1-5; maybe TRBD1 (5 bases). This CDR3 is built from 18 residues. Germline CDR1 MNHNS, CDR2 SASEGT. Trimming shortened V by 0 bases and J by 9 bases, and 24 bases separated the two germline ends. CDR3 DNA sequence: TGTGCCAGCAGTGAAGCGGATTTGGGCTGGGACCAAAGGGTGCCCCAGCATTTT. Protein sequence: CASSEADLGWDQRVPQHF.

The chain has TRBV5-6 and TRBJ2-2; a weak D match, TRBD2 (5 bases). Germline V gene lookup returns CDR1 SGHDT and CDR2 YYEEEE. The V end was cut by 0 bases, the J end by 6 bases, with 18 bases between. The CDR3 spans 17 residues. CDR3 sequence (DNA): TGTGCCAGCAGCTTGGATACGGGGAGTAGAGCTCCCGGGGAGCTGTTTTTT. Protein product: CASSLDTGSRAPGELFF.